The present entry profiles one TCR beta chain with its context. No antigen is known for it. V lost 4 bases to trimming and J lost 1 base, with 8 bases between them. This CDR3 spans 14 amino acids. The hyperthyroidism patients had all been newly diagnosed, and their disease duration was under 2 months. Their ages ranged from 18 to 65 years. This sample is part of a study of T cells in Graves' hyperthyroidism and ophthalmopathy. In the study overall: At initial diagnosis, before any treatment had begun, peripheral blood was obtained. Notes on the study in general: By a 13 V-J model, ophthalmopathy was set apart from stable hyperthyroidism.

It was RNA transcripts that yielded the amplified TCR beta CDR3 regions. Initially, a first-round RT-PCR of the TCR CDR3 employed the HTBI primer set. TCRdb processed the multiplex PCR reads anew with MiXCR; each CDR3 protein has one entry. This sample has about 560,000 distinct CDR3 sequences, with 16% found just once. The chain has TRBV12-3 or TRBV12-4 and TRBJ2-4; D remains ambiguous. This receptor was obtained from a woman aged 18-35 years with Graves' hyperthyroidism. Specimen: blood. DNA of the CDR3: TGTGCCAGCAGTTCTAGGACGGCCAAAAACATTCAGTACTTC. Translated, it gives CASSSRTAKNIQYF.